This is a list of T cell receptor beta chains from one sample in a study of T-cell reconstitution after alpha-beta-depleted transplantation in children. Each CDR3 protein gets one entry after TCRdb re-called the PCR reads with MiXCR. This sample yields over 550,000 distinct CDR3 sequences, of which about 10% are seen a single time; roughly 4% belongs to the top ten. The sample in question was PBMCs from the stem cell graft donor, obtained from the stem cell graft. Receptors originate from a human donor who donated a stem cell graft to a child with acute myeloid leukemia. Both conserved end residues are part of each CDR3.

>TRBV7-3
CASSPKGLMGGTEAFF
>TRBV9
CASSNPGQVRDEQFF
>TRBV10-3
CAISGDRAEKLFF
>TRBV11-1
CASSLSRNPPEQYF
>TRBV2
CASSITGQYNEQFF
>TRBV20-1
CSARAGGRAGFF
>TRBV12-3/TRBV12-4
CASSLNARGSPLHF
>TRBV12-3/TRBV12-4
CASSSRGSTDTQYF
>TRBV5-1
CASSPGQAYGYEQYF
>TRBV20-1
CSARGQGHMNTEAFF
>TRBV5-1
CASSPTSAGANVLTF
>TRBV14
CASSQGRGLATDTQYF
>TRBV20-1
CSARVIPTYTEAFF
>TRBV20-1
CSATSVDEQYF
>TRBV7-9
CASSPRQGATGEQYF
>TRBV12-5
CASGLEYAGELFF
>TRBV12-3/TRBV12-4
CASSRSGSVYNEQFF
>TRBV12-3/TRBV12-4
CASSLFQGSKHYGYTF
>TRBV5-1
CASSSLAGQGIHEQYF
>TRBV20-1
CSATTSGRGGRHNEQFF
>TRBV20-1
CSARELSPGLAGVGELFF
>TRBV6-2/TRBV6-3
CASSSNTGQEALPSYNEQFF
>TRBV12-3/TRBV12-4
CASSLQVDGNTIYF
>TRBV4-2
CASSQEEGRVTDTQYF
>TRBV6-1
CASSPRLAGEKETQYF
>TRBV6-2/TRBV6-3
CASSLRGGGPDTQYF
>TRBV28
CASSFQTPPKQYF